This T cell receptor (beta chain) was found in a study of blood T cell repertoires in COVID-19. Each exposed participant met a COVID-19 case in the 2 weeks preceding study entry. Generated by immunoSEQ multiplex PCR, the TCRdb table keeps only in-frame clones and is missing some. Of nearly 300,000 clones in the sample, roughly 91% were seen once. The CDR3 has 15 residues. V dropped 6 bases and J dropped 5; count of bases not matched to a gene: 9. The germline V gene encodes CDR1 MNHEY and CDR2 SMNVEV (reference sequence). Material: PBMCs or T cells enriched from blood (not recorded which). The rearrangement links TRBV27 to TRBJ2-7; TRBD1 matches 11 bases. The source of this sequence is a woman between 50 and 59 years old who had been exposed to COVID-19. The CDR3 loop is CASSLMDRGLNEQYF. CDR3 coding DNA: TGTGCCAGCAGCCTTATGGACAGGGGGCTAAACGAGCAGTACTTC.